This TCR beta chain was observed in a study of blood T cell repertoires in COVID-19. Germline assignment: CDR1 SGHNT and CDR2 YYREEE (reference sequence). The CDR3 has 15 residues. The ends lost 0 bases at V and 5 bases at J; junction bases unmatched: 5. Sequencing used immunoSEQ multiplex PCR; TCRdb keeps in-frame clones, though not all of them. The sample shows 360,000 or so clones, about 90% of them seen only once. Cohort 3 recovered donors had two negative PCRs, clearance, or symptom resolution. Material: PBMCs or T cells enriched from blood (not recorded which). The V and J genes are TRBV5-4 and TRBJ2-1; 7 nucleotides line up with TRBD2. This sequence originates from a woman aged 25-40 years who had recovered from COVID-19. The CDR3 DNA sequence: TGTGCCAGCAGCTTGGTAGCGGGCCGGGACAATGAGCAGTTCTTC. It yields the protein CASSLVAGRDNEQFF.